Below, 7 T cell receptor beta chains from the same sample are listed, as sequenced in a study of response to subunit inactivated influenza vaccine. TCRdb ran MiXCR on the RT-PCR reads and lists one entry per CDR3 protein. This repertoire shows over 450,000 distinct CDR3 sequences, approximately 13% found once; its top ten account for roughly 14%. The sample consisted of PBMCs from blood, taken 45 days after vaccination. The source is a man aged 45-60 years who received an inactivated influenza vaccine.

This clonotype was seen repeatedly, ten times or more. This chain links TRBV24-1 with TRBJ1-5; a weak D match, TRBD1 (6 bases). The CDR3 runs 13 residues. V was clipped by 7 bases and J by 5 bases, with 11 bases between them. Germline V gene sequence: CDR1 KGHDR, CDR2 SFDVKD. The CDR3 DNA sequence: TGTGCCACCAGCCAGGGGTACGATCAGCCCCAGCATTTT. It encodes CATSQGYDQPQHF.

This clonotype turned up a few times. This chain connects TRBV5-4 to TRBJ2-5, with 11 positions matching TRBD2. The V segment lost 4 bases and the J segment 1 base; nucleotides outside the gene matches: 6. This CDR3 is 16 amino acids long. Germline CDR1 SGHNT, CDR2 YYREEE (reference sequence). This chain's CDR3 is CASSHSGGARQETQYF. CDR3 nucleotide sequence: TGTGCCAGCAGCCATAGCGGGGGGGCGCGCCAAGAGACCCAGTACTTC.

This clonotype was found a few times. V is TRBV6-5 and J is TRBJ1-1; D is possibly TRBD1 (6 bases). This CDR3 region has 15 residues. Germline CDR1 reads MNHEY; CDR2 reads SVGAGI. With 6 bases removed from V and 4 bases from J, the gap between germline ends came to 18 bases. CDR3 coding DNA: TGTGCCAGCAGCTACACAACAGGGATGGGCACTGAAGCTTTCTTT. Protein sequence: CASSYTTGMGTEAFF.

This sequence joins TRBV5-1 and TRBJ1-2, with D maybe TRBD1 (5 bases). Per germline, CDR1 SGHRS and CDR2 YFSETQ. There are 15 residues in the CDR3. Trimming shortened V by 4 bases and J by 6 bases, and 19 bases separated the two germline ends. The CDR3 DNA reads TGCGCCAGCAGCCCTCGCGGGACCCCAACGAATGGCTACACCTTC. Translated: CASSPRGTPTNGYTF. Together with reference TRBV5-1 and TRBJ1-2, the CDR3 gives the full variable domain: KAGVTQTPRYLIKTRGQQVTLSCSPISGHRSVSWYQQTPGQGLQFLFEYFSETQRNKGNFPGRFSGRQFSNSRSEMNVSTLELGDSALYLCASSPRGTPTNGYTFGSGTRLTVV.

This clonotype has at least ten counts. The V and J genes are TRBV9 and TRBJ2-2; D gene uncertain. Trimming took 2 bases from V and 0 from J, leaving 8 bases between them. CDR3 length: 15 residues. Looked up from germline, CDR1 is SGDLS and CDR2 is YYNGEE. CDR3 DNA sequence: TGTGCCAGCAGCGTGACCCTCGCGAACACCGGGGAGCTGTTTTTT. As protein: CASSVTLANTGELFF. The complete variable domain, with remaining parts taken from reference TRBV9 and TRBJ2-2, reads DSGVTQTPKHLITATGQRVTLRCSPRSGDLSVYWYQQSLDQGLQFLIQYYNGEERAKGNILERFSAQQFPDLHSELNLSSLELGDSALYFCASSVTLANTGELFFGEGSRLTVL.

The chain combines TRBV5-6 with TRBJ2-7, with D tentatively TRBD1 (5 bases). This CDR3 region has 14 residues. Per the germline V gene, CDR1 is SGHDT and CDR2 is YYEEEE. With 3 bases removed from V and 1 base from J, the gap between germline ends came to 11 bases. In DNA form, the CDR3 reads TGTGCCAGCAGCTCTTCCAAGGGGTCCTACGAGCAGTACTTC. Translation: CASSSSKGSYEQYF.

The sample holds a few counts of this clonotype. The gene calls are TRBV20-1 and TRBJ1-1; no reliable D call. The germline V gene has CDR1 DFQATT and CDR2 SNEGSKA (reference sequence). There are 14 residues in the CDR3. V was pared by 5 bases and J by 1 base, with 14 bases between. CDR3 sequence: CSAQLWLPNTEAFF. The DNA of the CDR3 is TGCAGTGCTCAATTGTGGCTGCCGAACACTGAAGCTTTCTTT.